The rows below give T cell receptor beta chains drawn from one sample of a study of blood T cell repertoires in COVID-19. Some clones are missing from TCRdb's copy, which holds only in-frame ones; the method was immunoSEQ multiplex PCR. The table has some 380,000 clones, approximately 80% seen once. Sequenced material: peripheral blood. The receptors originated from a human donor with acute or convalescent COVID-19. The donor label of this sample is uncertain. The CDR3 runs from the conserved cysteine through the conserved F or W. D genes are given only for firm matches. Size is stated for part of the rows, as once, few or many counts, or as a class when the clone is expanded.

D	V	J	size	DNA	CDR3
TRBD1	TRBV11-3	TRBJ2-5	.	TGTGCCAGCAGCTTAGAGCAGGGGGCAGGGGAGACCCAGTACTTC	CASSLEQGAGETQYF
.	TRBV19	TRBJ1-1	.	TGTGCCAGCAGTGCTTTACTCACTGAAGCTTTCTTT	CASSALLTEAFF
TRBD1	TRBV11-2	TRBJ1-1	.	TGTGCCAGCAGCTTATTGCAGGGGGACACTGAAGCTTTCTTT	CASSLLQGDTEAFF
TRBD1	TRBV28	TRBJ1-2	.	TGTGCCAGCAGTGGAGCCGGGACAGGGGGCCGGGCTGGCTACACCTTC	CASSGAGTGGRAGYTF
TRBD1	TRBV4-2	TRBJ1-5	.	TGTGCCAGCAGCCAAGCTACAGGGGGAAATCAGCCCCAGCATTTT	CASSQATGGNQPQHF
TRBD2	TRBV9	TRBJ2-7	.	TGTGCCAGCAGCGTAGGCGGAGGGAGGGCCCCCCCCTACGAGCAGTACTTC	CASSVGGGRAPPYEQYF
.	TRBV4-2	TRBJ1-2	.	TGTGCCAGCAGCCAAGTTACTTATGGCTACACCTTC	CASSQVTYGYTF
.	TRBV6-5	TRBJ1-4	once	TGTGCCAGCAGTTACTTGGCGAGGGGGGGCGAAAAACTGTTTTTT	CASSYLARGGEKLFF
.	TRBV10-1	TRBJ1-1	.	TGCGCCAGCAGTGAGTCGTCCCGGAGCACTGAAGCTTTCTTT	CASSESSRSTEAFF
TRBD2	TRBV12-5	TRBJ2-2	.	TGTGCTAGCGAGCGGGGGACTCCGAACACCGGGGAGCTGTTTTTT	CASERGTPNTGELFF
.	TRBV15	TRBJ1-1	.	TGTGCCACCAAGGCCGGGACTGCGAACACTGAAGCTTTCTTT	CATKAGTANTEAFF
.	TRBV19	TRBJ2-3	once	TGTGCCAGTAGTATAAATACAGGGCGAGATACGCAGTATTTT	CASSINTGRDTQYF
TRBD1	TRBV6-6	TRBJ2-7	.	TGTGCCAGCAGTTACTTGCCTTGGGACAGGGCCTACGAGCAGTACTTC	CASSYLPWDRAYEQYF
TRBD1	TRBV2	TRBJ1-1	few	TGTGCCAGCAGACCGGGACAGGGTGCTGAAGCTTTCTTT	CASRPGQGAEAFF
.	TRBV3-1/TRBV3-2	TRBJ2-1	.	TGTGCCAGCAGCCACGCCCGGAATGAGCAGTTCTTC	CASSHARNEQFF
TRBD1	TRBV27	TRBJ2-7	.	TGTGCCAGCAGTTTCCCAGGGGGCGGATCCTACGAGCAGTACTTC	CASSFPGGGSYEQYF
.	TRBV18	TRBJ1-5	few	TGTGCCAGCTCACGCGAATATAGCAATCAGCCCCAGCATTTT	CASSREYSNQPQHF
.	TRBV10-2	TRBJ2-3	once	TGCGCCAGCAGTGAGACGGGAGATACGCAGTATTTT	CASSETGDTQYF
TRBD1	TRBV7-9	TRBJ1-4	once	TGTGCCAGCAGCGGCACAGGGGGCCGAATGATGTTTTTT	CASSGTGGRMMFF
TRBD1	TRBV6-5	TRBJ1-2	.	TGTGCCAGCAGCGCAGGACAGGCGATCTATGGCTACACCTTC	CASSAGQAIYGYTF
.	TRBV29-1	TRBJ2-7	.	TGCAGCGTCAACCGGGCCGGGAGCGAGCAGTACTTC	CSVNRAGSEQYF
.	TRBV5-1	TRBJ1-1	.	TGCGCCAGCAGCTTGGAGGGTAGGGGGAACACTGAAGCTTTCTTT	CASSLEGRGNTEAFF
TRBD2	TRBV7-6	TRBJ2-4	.	TGTGCCAGCAGCTTAGAGGCCGGGGGGGCCAAAAACATTCAGTACTTC	CASSLEAGGAKNIQYF
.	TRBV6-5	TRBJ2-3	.	TGTGCCAGCAGTTACTCCGGTCACAGCACAGATACGCAGTATTTT	CASSYSGHSTDTQYF
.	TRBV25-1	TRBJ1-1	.	TGTGCCAGCAGCCCGAACACCAACACTGAAGCTTTCTTT	CASSPNTNTEAFF
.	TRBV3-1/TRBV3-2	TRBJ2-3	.	TGTGCCAGCAGCCGCGGCACAGATACGCAGTATTTT	CASSRGTDTQYF